The clone carrying this T cell receptor (beta chain) occurred a few times. V shed 1 base and J shed 5 bases, with 11 bases lying between them. The CDR3 runs 14 residues. The germline V gene has CDR1 SEHNR and CDR2 FQNEAQ (reference sequence). TCRdb fed the 5' RACE reads into MiXCR, producing one record per CDR3 protein. The table has 99,000 or so distinct CDR3 sequences, roughly 17% seen once. This entry is derived from a study of early T cells in non-severe SARS-CoV-2 infection. This chain links TRBV7-9 with TRBJ1-1; D not resolved. Source material: whole blood. The sequence was collected from an adult who was a healthcare worker with PCR-confirmed SARS-CoV-2 infection or an uninfected control (not recorded which). The CDR3 DNA reads as TGTGCCAGCAGCTTAGTCACCCCTGGGACTGAAGCTTTCTTT. This gives the protein CASSLVTPGTEAFF.